These 15 T cell receptor beta chains were sequenced from one sample in a study of cytomegalovirus exposure and HLA in healthy donors. Use of 60 Vbeta and 13 Jbeta primers characterized the PCR. TCRdb keeps only in-frame clones here, not all; method: immunoSEQ multiplex PCR. Found here are 150,000 or so clones, 77% of them singletons; the top ten hold 2% to 2.5%. The sequenced sample consisted of PBMCs. These receptors came from a middle-aged man in good health and CMV-seropositive.

The rearrangement links TRBV9 to TRBJ2-5; 8 bases map to TRBD2. CDR1 SGDLS and CDR2 YYNGEE come from the germline V gene. The CDR3 extends over 17 amino acids. V gave up 0 bases and J gave up 7 bases; unmatched junction bases: 14. This CDR3 reads CASSVAPGVAGPLTQYF. Here the CDR3 DNA reads TGTGCCAGCAGCGTAGCCCCGGGGGTAGCGGGGCCACTGACCCAGTACTTC.

The gene calls are TRBV7-9 and TRBJ2-5; D not certain. Germline loops: CDR1 SEHNR, CDR2 FQNEAQ (reference sequence). The CDR3 covers 12 residues. V lost 5 bases and J lost 5, with 9 bases in between. This chain's CDR3 is CASSLSKETQYF. The CDR3 DNA follows: TGTGCCAGCAGCCTTAGCAAGGAGACCCAGTACTTC.

The chain uses TRBV7-2 and TRBJ2-5; D remains ambiguous. This CDR3 has 17 amino acids. V was clipped by 0 bases and J by 4 bases, with 18 bases between them. In germline, CDR1 is SGHTA, CDR2 FQGNSA. Here the CDR3 DNA reads TGTGCCAGCAGCTTAGCCTCCCCCCTAGTCTCTGGAGAGACCCAGTACTTC. This gives the protein CASSLASPLVSGETQYF.

This chain links TRBV6-5 with TRBJ1-3, with a tentative D call TRBD1 (6 bases). The CDR3 loop spans 16 amino acids. The germline gives CDR1 MNHEY, CDR2 SVGAGI. V lost 0 bases, J lost 0 bases, and 9 bases lay in between. The CDR3 region is CASSYSSRGSGNTIYF. DNA for the CDR3: TGTGCCAGCAGTTACTCTTCCAGGGGCTCTGGAAACACCATATATTTT.

The V call is TRBV18, the J call TRBJ2-4, with 7 positions matching TRBD1. V lost 3 bases to trimming and J lost 0 bases; unmatched junction nucleotides: 11. The CDR3 loop spans 18 amino acids. Germline V gives CDR1 KGHSH, CDR2 LQKENI. CDR3 nucleotide sequence: TGTGCCAGCTCACCCGGAACAGGGGACCCCCTAGCCAAAAACATTCAGTACTTC. Translated: CASSPGTGDPLAKNIQYF.

Only one count was recorded for this clone. The rearrangement links TRBV7-9 to TRBJ2-1; possibly TRBD1 for D (5 bases). CDR1 SEHNR and CDR2 FQNEAQ come from the germline V gene (reference sequence). Trimming stripped 0 bases from V and 0 bases from J, with 12 bases between. The CDR3 spans 17 residues. The CDR3 DNA sequence: TGTGCCAGCAGCTTAGCGGCAGGACATAGCTCCTACAATGAGCAGTTCTTC. Translation gives CASSLAAGHSSYNEQFF.

This clone was seen more than once but under ten times. V gene TRBV6-5 combines with J gene TRBJ2-7, with a tentative D call TRBD1 (6 bases). Germline V gives CDR1 MNHEY, CDR2 SVGAGI. The CDR3 has 14 amino acids. V was pared by 7 bases and J by 1 base, with 14 bases between. The CDR3 bases are TGTGCCAGCACCTCACAGGGAAGGTCCTACGAGCAGTACTTC. This translates into CASTSQGRSYEQYF.

This clone has just one count. Here the CDR3 reads CASSFGQGAPSGTDTQYF. The DNA for the CDR3 is TGTGCCAGCAGCTTCGGACAGGGGGCGCCTTCGGGCACAGATACGCAGTATTTT. The chain recombines TRBV11-2 with TRBJ2-3; 11 bases agree with TRBD1. CDR1 and CDR2 from the germline V gene are SGHAT and FQNNGV. CDR3 length equals 18 residues. J was trimmed by 1 base and V by 3 bases; bases with no gene match: 9.

The genes are TRBV7-9 and TRBJ2-2; weak D call: TRBD2 (5 bases). CDR1 SEHNR and CDR2 FQNEAQ come from the germline V gene (reference sequence). Trimming cost V 2 bases and J 0 bases, with 10 bases left between them. The CDR3 consists of 16 residues. DNA for the CDR3: TGTGCCAGCAGCTTATCGGGGTCCTCGAACACCGGGGAGCTGTTTTTT. Its protein is CASSLSGSSNTGELFF.

The chain recombines TRBV6-6 with TRBJ2-3, with 13 bases aligning to TRBD2. Germline trimming cut 5 bases from V and 4 bases from J; bases unmatched to any gene: 3. Germline CDR1 MNHNY, CDR2 SVGAGI (reference sequence). The CDR3 runs 15 residues. In DNA form, the CDR3 reads TGTGCCAGCAGTCCCGGACTAGCGGGGGCAGATACGCAGTATTTT. It specifies CASSPGLAGADTQYF.

The chain has TRBV9 and TRBJ2-7; 7 nucleotides align to TRBD2. Germline CDR1 reads SGDLS; CDR2 reads YYNGEE. After removal of 2 bases from V and 3 bases from J, the junction contained 5 bases not matched to a gene. The CDR3 consists of 14 residues. The CDR3 reads CASSVQAGIYEQYF. The CDR3 DNA reads as TGTGCCAGCAGCGTGCAAGCGGGGATCTACGAGCAGTACTTC.

This chain connects TRBV18 to TRBJ1-2, with a weak D call TRBD1 (5 bases). The CDR3 loop spans 14 amino acids. The germline V gene has CDR1 KGHSH and CDR2 LQKENI. Trimming pared 2 bases from V and 8 bases from J, leaving 15 bases between. DNA for the CDR3: TGTGCCAGCTCACCATCGAACCGACAGCAAGGCTACACCTTC. Protein product: CASSPSNRQQGYTF.

This clone was observed a few times. The genes are TRBV6-5 and TRBJ1-1; 8 bases line up with TRBD1. V was pared by 0 bases and J by 10 bases, with 7 bases of the junction left unmatched. The CDR3 contains 14 residues. Looked up from germline, CDR1 is MNHEY and CDR2 is SVGAGI. CDR3 sequence (DNA): TGTGCCAGCAGTTACTCGACAGGGGTTTGGGGAGCTTTCTTT. Its translation: CASSYSTGVWGAFF.

This rearrangement joins TRBV6-6 to TRBJ1-5; 7 bases agree with TRBD1. V was clipped by 5 bases and J by 3 bases; unmatched bases: 7. Germline V CDR1 and CDR2: MNHNY, SVGAGI (reference sequence). The CDR3 length is 15 residues. The CDR3 reads CASSQKTGYNQPQHF. DNA of the CDR3: TGTGCCAGCAGTCAAAAGACAGGGTACAATCAGCCCCAGCATTTT.

The rearrangement joins TRBV6-1 to TRBJ2-1; tentative D call: TRBD1 (5 bases). Germline-derived CDR1 and CDR2 are MNHNS and SASEGT. V shed 2 bases and J shed 8 bases, with 13 bases lying between them. This CDR3 has 14 residues. The CDR3 region is CASSERSVGDEQFF. In DNA form, the CDR3 reads TGTGCCAGCAGTGAAAGGAGTGTAGGGGATGAGCAGTTCTTC.